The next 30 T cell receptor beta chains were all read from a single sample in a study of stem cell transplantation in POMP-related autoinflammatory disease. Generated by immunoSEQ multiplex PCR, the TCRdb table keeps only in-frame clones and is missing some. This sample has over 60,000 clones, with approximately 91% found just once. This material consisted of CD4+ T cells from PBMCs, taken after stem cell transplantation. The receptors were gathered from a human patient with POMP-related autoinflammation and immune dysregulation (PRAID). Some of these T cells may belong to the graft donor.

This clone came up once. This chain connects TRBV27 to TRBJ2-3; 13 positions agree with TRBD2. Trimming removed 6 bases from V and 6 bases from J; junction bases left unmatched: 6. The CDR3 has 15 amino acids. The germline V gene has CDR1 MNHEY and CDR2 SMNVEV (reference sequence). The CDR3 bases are TGTGCCAGCAGCTGGGGACTAGCGGGATCGGATACGCAGTATTTT. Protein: CASSWGLAGSDTQYF.

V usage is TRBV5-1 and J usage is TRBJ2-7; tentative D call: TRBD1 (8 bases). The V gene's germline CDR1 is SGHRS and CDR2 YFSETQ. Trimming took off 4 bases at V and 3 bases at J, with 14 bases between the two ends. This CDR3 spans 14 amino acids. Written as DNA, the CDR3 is TGCGCCAGCAGCCCGGACAGGGAGGGCTACGAGCAGTACTTC. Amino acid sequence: CASSPDREGYEQYF. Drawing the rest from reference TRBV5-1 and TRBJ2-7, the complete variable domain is KAGVTQTPRYLIKTRGQQVTLSCSPISGHRSVSWYQQTPGQGLQFLFEYFSETQRNKGNFPGRFSGRQFSNSRSEMNVSTLELGDSALYLCASSPDREGYEQYFGPGTRLTVT.

In nucleotides, the CDR3 is TGTGCCAGCAGTCTCCGAGGGAACACTGAAGCTTTCTTT. Protein sequence: CASSLRGNTEAFF. J is TRBJ1-1 and V is TRBV27, with D hard to call. Trimming removed 5 bases from V and 1 base from J, with 8 bases in between. The CDR3 covers 13 residues. The V gene's germline CDR1 is MNHEY and CDR2 SMNVEV (reference sequence).

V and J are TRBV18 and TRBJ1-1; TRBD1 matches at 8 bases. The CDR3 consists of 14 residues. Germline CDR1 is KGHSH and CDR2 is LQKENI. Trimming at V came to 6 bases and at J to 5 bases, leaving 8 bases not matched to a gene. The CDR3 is CASSPGTGRTEAFF. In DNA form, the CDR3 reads TGTGCCAGCTCCCCCGGGACAGGAAGGACTGAAGCTTTCTTT.

The CDR3 sequence: CASRPSLVGETQYF. Here the CDR3 DNA reads TGTGCCAGCAGGCCCAGCCTAGTGGGGGAGACCCAGTACTTC. V and J are TRBV6-5 and TRBJ2-5; D unresolved. V shed 6 bases and J shed 5 bases, with 16 bases lying between them. Germline V gene lookup returns CDR1 MNHEY and CDR2 SVGAGI. CDR3 length: 14 residues.

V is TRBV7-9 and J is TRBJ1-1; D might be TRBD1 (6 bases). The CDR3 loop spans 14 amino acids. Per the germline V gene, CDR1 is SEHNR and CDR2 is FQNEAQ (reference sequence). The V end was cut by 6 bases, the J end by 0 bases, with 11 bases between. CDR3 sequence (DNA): TGTGCCAGCAGTTACCGGACAGTGAACACTGAAGCTTTCTTT. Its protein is CASSYRTVNTEAFF.

The CDR3 DNA sequence: TGCGCCAGCAGGACAGGGGGCAATAAGGATACGCAGTATTTT. Its translation: CASRTGGNKDTQYF. This chain connects TRBV5-1 to TRBJ2-3; 10 bases match TRBD1. Germline V gives CDR1 SGHRS, CDR2 YFSETQ. CDR3 length: 14 amino acids. V shed 5 bases and J 6 bases; nucleotides not matched to a gene: 6.

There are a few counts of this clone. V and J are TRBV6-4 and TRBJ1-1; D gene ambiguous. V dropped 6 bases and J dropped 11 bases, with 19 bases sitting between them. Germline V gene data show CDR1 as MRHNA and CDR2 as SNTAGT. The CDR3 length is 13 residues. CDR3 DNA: TGTGCCAGCAGGATGGGATGGGAACCATACGCTTTCTTT. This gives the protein CASRMGWEPYAFF.

Here the CDR3 reads CASSGFSSTDTQYF. The CDR3, as DNA: TGTGCCAGTAGTGGGTTTTCTAGCACAGATACGCAGTATTTT. This sequence joins TRBV28 and TRBJ2-3; D is undetermined. Germline V gene sequence: CDR1 MDHEN, CDR2 SYDVKM. Trimming removed 9 bases from V and 0 bases from J, with 13 bases in between. The CDR3 is 14 residues long.

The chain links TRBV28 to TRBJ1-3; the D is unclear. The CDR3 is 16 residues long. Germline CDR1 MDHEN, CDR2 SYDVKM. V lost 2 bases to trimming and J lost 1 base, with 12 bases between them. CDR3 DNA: TGTGCCAGCAGTTTAAGGCTTCTTCATTCTGGAAACACCATATATTTT. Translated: CASSLRLLHSGNTIYF.

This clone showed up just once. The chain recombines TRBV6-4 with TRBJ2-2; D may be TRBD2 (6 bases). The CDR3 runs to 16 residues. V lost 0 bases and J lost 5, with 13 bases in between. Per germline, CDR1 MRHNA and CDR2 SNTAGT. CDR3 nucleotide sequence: TGTGCCAGCAGTGACTCTCACGGGGGTTCGACCGGGGAGCTGTTTTTT. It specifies CASSDSHGGSTGELFF.

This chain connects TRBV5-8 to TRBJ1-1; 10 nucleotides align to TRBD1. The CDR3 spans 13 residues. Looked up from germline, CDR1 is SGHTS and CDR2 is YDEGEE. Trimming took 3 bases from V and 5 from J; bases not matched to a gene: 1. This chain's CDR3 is CASSWGQGTEAFF. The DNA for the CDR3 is TGTGCCAGCAGCTGGGGACAGGGGACTGAAGCTTTCTTT.

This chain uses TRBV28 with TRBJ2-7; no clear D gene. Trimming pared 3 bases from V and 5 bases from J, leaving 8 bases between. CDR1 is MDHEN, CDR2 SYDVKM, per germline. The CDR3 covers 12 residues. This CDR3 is CASSLKGHEQYV. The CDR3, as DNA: TGTGCCAGCAGTTTGAAGGGCCACGAGCAGTACGTC.

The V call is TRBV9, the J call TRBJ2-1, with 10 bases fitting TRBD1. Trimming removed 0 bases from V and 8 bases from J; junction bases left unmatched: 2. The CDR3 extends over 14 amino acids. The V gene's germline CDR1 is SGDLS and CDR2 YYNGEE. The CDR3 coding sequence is TGTGCCAGCAGCGTAGGGACAGGGGGTTATGAGCAGTTCTTC. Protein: CASSVGTGGYEQFF.

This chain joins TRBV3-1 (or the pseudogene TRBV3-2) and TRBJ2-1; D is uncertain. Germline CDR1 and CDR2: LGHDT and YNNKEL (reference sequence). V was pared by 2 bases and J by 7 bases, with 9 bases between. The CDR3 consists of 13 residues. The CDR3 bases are TGTGCCAGCAGCCAAAATTTGGAAAATGAGCAGTTCTTC. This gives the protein CASSQNLENEQFF.

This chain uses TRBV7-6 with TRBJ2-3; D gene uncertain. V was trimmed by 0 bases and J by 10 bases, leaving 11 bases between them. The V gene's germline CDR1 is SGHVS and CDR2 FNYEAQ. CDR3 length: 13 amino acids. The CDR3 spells CASSLADDDAQYF. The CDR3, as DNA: TGTGCCAGCAGCTTAGCGGACGACGATGCGCAGTATTTT.

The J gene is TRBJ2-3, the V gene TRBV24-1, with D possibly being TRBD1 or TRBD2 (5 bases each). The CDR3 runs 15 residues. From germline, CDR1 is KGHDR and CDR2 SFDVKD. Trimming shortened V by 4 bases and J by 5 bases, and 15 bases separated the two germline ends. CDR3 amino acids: CATSDPGKGVDTQYF. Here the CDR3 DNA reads TGTGCCACCAGTGACCCGGGGAAAGGGGTAGATACGCAGTATTTT.

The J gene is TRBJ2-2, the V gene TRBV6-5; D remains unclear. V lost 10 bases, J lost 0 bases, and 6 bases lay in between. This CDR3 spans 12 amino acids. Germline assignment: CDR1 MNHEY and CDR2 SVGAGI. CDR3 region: CAIQTNTGELFF. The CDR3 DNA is TGTGCCATACAGACGAACACCGGGGAGCTGTTTTTT.

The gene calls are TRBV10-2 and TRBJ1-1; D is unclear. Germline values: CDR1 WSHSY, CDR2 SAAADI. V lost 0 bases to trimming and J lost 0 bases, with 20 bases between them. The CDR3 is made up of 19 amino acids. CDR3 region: CASSESARPVAQMNTEAFF. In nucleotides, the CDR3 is TGCGCCAGCAGTGAGTCGGCCCGGCCCGTTGCACAGATGAACACTGAAGCTTTCTTT.

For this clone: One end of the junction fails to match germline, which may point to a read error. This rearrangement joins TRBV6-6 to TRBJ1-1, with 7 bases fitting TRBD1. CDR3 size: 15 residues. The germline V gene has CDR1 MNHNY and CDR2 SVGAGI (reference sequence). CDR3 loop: CASTQGVERPTKAFF. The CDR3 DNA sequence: TGTGCCAGCACCCAGGGGGTCGAGCGACCCACTAAAGCTTTCTTT.

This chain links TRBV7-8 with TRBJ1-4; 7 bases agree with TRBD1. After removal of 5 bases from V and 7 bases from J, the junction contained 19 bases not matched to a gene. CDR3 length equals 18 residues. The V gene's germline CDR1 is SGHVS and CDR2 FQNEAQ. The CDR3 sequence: CASSRDRVEVSLGEKLFF. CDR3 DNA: TGTGCCAGCAGCCGTGACAGGGTGGAAGTCTCATTGGGTGAAAAACTGTTTTTT. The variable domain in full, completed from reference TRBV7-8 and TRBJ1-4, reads GAGVSQSPRYKVAKRGQDVALRCDPISGHVSLFWYQQALGQGPEFLTYFQNEAQLDKSGLPSDRFFAERPEGSVSTLKIQRTQQEDSAVYLCASSRDRVEVSLGEKLFFGSGTQLSVL.

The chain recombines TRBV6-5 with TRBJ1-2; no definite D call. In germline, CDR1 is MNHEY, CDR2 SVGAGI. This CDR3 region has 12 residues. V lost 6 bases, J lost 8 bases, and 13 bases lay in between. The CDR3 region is CASSQIVGGYTF. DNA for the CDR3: TGTGCCAGCAGCCAAATAGTGGGGGGCTACACCTTC.

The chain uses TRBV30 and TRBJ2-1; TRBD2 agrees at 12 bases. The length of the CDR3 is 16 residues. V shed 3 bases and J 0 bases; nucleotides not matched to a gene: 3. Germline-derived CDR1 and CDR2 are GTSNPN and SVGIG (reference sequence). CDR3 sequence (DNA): TGTGCCTGGAGCATGACTAGCGGGAGCTCCTACAATGAGCAGTTCTTC. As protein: CAWSMTSGSSYNEQFF.

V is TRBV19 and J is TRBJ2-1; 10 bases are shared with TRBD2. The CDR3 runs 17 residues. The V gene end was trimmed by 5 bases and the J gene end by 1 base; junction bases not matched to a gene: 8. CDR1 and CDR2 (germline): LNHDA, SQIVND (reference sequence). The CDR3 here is CASSDLAGARSYNEQFF. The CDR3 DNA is TGTGCCAGTAGTGACCTAGCGGGGGCTCGGTCCTACAATGAGCAGTTCTTC.

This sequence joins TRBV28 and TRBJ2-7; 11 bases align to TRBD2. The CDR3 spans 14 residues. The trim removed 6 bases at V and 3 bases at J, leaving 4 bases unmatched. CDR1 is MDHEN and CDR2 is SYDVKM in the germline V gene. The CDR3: CASRTSGSIYEQYF. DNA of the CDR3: TGTGCCAGCAGAACTAGCGGGAGCATCTACGAGCAGTACTTC.

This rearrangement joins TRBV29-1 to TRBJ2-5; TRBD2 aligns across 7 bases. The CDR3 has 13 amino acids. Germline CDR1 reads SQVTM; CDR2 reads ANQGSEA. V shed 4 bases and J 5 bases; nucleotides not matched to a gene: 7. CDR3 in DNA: TGCAGCGTTGTGTTGTGGGGGGGGGAGACCCAGTACTTC. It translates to CSVVLWGGETQYF.

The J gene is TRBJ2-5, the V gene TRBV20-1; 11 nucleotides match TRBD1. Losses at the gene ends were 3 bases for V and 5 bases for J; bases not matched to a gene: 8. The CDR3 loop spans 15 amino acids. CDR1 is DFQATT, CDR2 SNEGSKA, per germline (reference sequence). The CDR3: CSASPSGTGGETQYF. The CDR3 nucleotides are TGCAGTGCTAGTCCCTCCGGGACAGGGGGGGAGACCCAGTACTTC.

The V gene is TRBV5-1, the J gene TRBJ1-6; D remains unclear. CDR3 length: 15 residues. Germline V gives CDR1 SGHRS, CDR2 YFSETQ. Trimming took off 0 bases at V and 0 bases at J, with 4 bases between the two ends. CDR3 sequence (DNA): TGCGCCAGCAGCTTGGAGAGCTCCTATAATTCACCCCTCCACTTT. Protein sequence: CASSLESSYNSPLHF.

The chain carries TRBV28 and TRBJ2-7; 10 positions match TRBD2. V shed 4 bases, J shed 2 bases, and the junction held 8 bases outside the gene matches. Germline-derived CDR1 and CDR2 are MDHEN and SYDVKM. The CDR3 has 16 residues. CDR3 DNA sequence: TGTGCCAGCAGTTCCCCACGTAGCGGGGGGACCTACGAGCAGTACGTC. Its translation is CASSSPRSGGTYEQYV.

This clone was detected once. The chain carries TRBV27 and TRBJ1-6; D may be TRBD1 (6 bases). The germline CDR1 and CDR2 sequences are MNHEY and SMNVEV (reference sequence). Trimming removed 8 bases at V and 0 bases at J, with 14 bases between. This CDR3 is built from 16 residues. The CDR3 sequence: CASRSGASSYNSPLHF. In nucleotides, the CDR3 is TGTGCCAGCCGCTCAGGGGCCAGCTCCTATAATTCACCCCTCCACTTT.